The 17 T cell receptor beta chains presented below share a single source sample, sequenced in a study of Ad26.COV2.S vaccination and SARS-CoV-2 variants. Treatment in this sample: 15 to 20 received Ad26.COV2.S at low or high dose, single or two shots; roughly five received placebo; per-sample allocation not given. Specimen acquisition occurred on day 63 following the initial vaccine or placebo injection. The assay was immunoSEQ multiplex PCR, and TCRdb's table has in-frame clones only and misses some. The profile shows around 300,000 clones, about 88% of them singletons. The sequencing used peripheral blood, collected in a trial of Ad26.COV2.S vaccine versus placebo. The receptors come from a person aged 18-60 years who received the Ad26.COV2.S COVID-19 vaccine or a placebo.

This clone came up once. The V call is TRBV9, the J call TRBJ1-1, with D hard to call. The CDR3 is 13 residues long. CDR1 is SGDLS, CDR2 YYNGEE, per germline. Trimming left V 4 bases short and J 2 bases short, with 9 bases between. CDR3 sequence: CASSSGRNTEAFF. In DNA form, the CDR3 reads TGTGCCAGCAGCTCCGGACGAAACACTGAAGCTTTCTTT. The variable domain in full, with the rest retrieved from reference TRBV9 and TRBJ1-1, is DSGVTQTPKHLITATGQRVTLRCSPRSGDLSVYWYQQSLDQGLQFLIQYYNGEERAKGNILERFSAQQFPDLHSELNLSSLELGDSALYFCASSSGRNTEAFFGQGTRLTVV.

The chain recombines TRBV2 with TRBJ1-5; TRBD1 aligns across 11 bases. The length of the CDR3 is 14 residues. From germline, CDR1 is SNHLY and CDR2 FYNNEI. With 6 bases clipped from V and 6 bases from J, the junction kept 4 bases outside the gene matches. CDR3 in DNA: TGTGCCAGCAGCCCCGGGACAGGGGGTCAGCCCCAGCATTTT. It codes for CASSPGTGGQPQHF.

The V gene is TRBV13, the J gene TRBJ2-7; D gene ambiguous. Germline V gene lookup returns CDR1 PRHDT and CDR2 FYEKMQ (reference sequence). CDR3 length: 13 residues. The ends were cut back, 3 bases at V and 0 bases at J, with 6 bases in the middle. The CDR3 is CASSFGISYEQYF. As DNA, the CDR3 is TGTGCCAGCAGCTTCGGTATCTCCTACGAGCAGTACTTC.

The chain couples TRBV5-4 to TRBJ2-7; 11 bases map to TRBD1. Germline lookup yields CDR1 SGHNT and CDR2 YYREEE (reference sequence). With V trimmed by 1 base and J by 2 bases, 2 bases remained unmatched. The CDR3 extends over 15 amino acids. The CDR3 nucleotides are TGTGCCAGCAGCTTGCCGGACAGGGGGCCCTACGAGCAGTACTTC. Amino acid sequence: CASSLPDRGPYEQYF.

This chain joins TRBV7-3 and TRBJ2-5; tentative D call: TRBD1 (5 bases). Trimming left V 1 base short and J 7 bases short, with 13 bases between. The CDR3 contains 14 residues. Germline V lookup: CDR1 SGHTA, CDR2 FQGTGA. CDR3: CASSLSIKQGTQYF. CDR3 DNA: TGTGCCAGCAGCTTAAGTATCAAGCAGGGGACCCAGTACTTC.

The chain recombines TRBV30 with TRBJ2-3; D not certain. With 2 bases removed from V and 3 bases from J, the gap between germline ends came to 15 bases. CDR1 is GTSNPN, CDR2 SVGIG, per germline (reference sequence). The CDR3 has 15 residues. CDR3 nucleotide sequence: TGTGCCTGGAGTCGTGGCAGGCAACGGACAGATACGCAGTATTTT. Translation: CAWSRGRQRTDTQYF.

V gene TRBV3-1 (or the pseudogene TRBV3-2) combines with J gene TRBJ1-5; no clear D gene. The CDR3 loop spans 15 amino acids. Germline-derived CDR1 and CDR2 are LGHDT and YNNKEL (reference sequence). Trimming removed 3 bases at V and 2 bases at J, with 11 bases between. CDR3 residues: CASSQGSGGNQPQHF. The CDR3 nucleotides read TGTGCCAGCAGCCAGGGGAGCGGGGGCAATCAGCCCCAGCATTTT.

The rearrangement uses TRBV11-2 and TRBJ1-2; possible D gene TRBD1, 5 bases. V was cut by 4 bases and J by 8 bases, with 14 bases left in between. The length of the CDR3 is 13 residues. Germline CDR1 is SGHAT and CDR2 is FQNNGV. The CDR3 DNA is TGTGCCAGCAGCTCCCAGGGAATAGGGGGCTACACCTTC. Translating it yields CASSSQGIGGYTF.

The J gene is TRBJ2-3, the V gene TRBV27, with D maybe TRBD1 (5 bases). Germline V gene sequence: CDR1 MNHEY, CDR2 SMNVEV (reference sequence). Trimming removed 7 bases at V and 4 bases at J, with 18 bases between. The length of the CDR3 is 15 residues. CDR3 DNA sequence: TGTGCCAGCATGCGGCAGGGAATATCCGCAGATACGCAGTATTTT. Protein sequence: CASMRQGISADTQYF.

This rearrangement joins TRBV2 to TRBJ1-2, with D tentatively TRBD1 (6 bases). Germline V CDR1 and CDR2: SNHLY, FYNNEI. The CDR3 sequence is 17 residues long. Trimming pared 1 base from V and 4 bases from J, leaving 19 bases between. CDR3 in amino acids: CASSEGPRPWTVYGYTF. Here the CDR3 DNA reads TGTGCCAGCAGTGAAGGCCCCCGCCCCTGGACAGTCTATGGCTACACCTTC.

The rearrangement joins TRBV11-2 to TRBJ1-2, with D perhaps matching TRBD1 (5 bases). The germline V and J ends were trimmed by 1 base and 1 base, with 16 bases remaining between them. Germline V gene sequence: CDR1 SGHAT, CDR2 FQNNGV. CDR3 length: 17 residues. CDR3 nucleotide sequence: TGTGCCAGCAGCTTAGGATCTGGGGCTTTTCTTAACTATGGCTACACCTTC. Translating it yields CASSLGSGAFLNYGYTF.

The chain has TRBV5-1 and TRBJ2-1; D possibly corresponds to TRBD1 (5 bases). The CDR3 loop spans 14 amino acids. V was trimmed by 3 bases and J by 1 base, leaving 8 bases between them. CDR1 and CDR2 from the germline V gene are SGHRS and YFSETQ. DNA for the CDR3: TGCGCCAGCAGCTGGGGCAGGTCCTACAATGAGCAGTTCTTC. This translates into CASSWGRSYNEQFF.

V usage is TRBV27 and J usage is TRBJ2-7, with D uncertain. The CDR3 runs 13 residues. V was trimmed by 5 bases and J by 6 bases, leaving 14 bases between them. Germline V gene sequence: CDR1 MNHEY, CDR2 SMNVEV (reference sequence). CDR3 sequence (DNA): TGTGCCAGCAGTCTCAAAGCCCCCCTCGAGCAGTACTTC. Translation: CASSLKAPLEQYF.

The chain couples TRBV6-5 to TRBJ1-5; no clear D gene. Looked up from germline, CDR1 is MNHEY and CDR2 is SVGAGI. The V end was cut by 7 bases, the J end by 4 bases, with 8 bases between. The CDR3 sequence is 12 residues long. The CDR3 loop reads CASTDGNQPQHF. The CDR3, as DNA: TGTGCCAGCACCGACGGGAATCAGCCCCAGCATTTT.

The V and J genes are TRBV7-9 and TRBJ2-3; unclear D gene. The germline V gene encodes CDR1 SEHNR and CDR2 FQNEAQ (reference sequence). The CDR3 is 14 amino acids. V was trimmed by 5 bases and J by 0 bases, leaving 9 bases between them. CDR3 coding DNA: TGTGCCAGCAGCCATTATCAAAGCACAGATACGCAGTATTTT. Translating it yields CASSHYQSTDTQYF.

The chain carries TRBV9 and TRBJ2-1, with D perhaps TRBD1 (6 bases). The germline gives CDR1 SGDLS, CDR2 YYNGEE. Trimming removed 5 bases from V and 5 bases from J, with 17 bases in between. This CDR3 contains 15 residues. The CDR3 nucleotides are TGTGCCAGCAGACCACCGGGACAAGCCAACAATGAGCAGTTCTTC. It encodes CASRPPGQANNEQFF.

This clone was seen a single time. The V gene is TRBV11-2, the J gene TRBJ2-7; D call uncertain. With 3 bases removed from V and 6 bases from J, the gap between germline ends came to 18 bases. This CDR3 contains 15 residues. Germline-derived CDR1 and CDR2 are SGHAT and FQNNGV. The CDR3 coding sequence is TGTGCCAGCAGCTTTCGAGATCCCTCTGTAGGCGAGCAGTACTTC. Translation gives CASSFRDPSVGEQYF.